Shown below are 11 T cell receptor beta chains from a single sample sequenced in a study of T cell responses to AZD1222 COVID-19 vaccine. Sequenced by immunoSEQ multiplex PCR; TCRdb stores in-frame clones only, minus some. Seen here are 95,000 to 130,000 clones, about 90% observed once, and the top ten hold about 1.4%. Sample: peripheral blood, taken 28 days after the second AZD1222 dose. The origin of the receptors is an adult who received the AZD1222 COVID-19 vaccine.

This chain connects TRBV10-2 to TRBJ1-2, with a weak D call TRBD1 (5 bases). From germline, CDR1 is WSHSY and CDR2 SAAADI. V gave up 0 bases and J gave up 4 bases, with 9 bases separating them. This CDR3 spans 14 amino acids. CDR3 coding DNA: TGCGCCAGCAGTGAGTCTAGGGGAGCCTATGGCTACACCTTC. Its translation: CASSESRGAYGYTF.

The V and J genes are TRBV3-1 (or the pseudogene TRBV3-2) and TRBJ2-3, with D possibly matching TRBD2 (5 bases). The V gene lost 4 bases and the J gene lost 0 bases, with 11 bases spanning the gap. Germline lookup yields CDR1 LGHDT and CDR2 YNNKEL (reference sequence). This CDR3 spans 15 amino acids. In nucleotides, the CDR3 is TGTGCCAGCAGCCTCCCGGGATCCAGCACAGATACGCAGTATTTT. It encodes CASSLPGSSTDTQYF.

This clone has just one count. The chain links TRBV27 to TRBJ2-3; D is ambiguous. Trimming pared 4 bases from V and 1 base from J, leaving 15 bases between. Per the germline V gene, CDR1 is MNHEY and CDR2 is SMNVEV (reference sequence). The CDR3 is made up of 16 amino acids. This CDR3 reads CASSSRNGDRTDTQYF. For the CDR3, the DNA is TGTGCCAGCAGTTCCCGGAATGGAGACCGCACAGATACGCAGTATTTT.

This rearrangement joins TRBV7-2 to TRBJ2-7, with TRBD2 as a possible D gene (6 bases). Trimming pared 4 bases from V and 3 bases from J, leaving 19 bases between. Germline V lookup: CDR1 SGHTA, CDR2 FQGNSA. The CDR3 covers 16 residues. The CDR3 is CASSSRSLADGYEQYF. The CDR3 region has the DNA TGTGCCAGCAGCTCCCGCTCCTTAGCGGACGGCTACGAGCAGTACTTC.

The chain combines TRBV6-4 with TRBJ2-2, with 10 bases fitting TRBD2. This CDR3 comprises 16 residues. Germline V gene data show CDR1 as MRHNA and CDR2 as SNTAGT. The J segment lost 3 bases and the V segment lost 0 bases, leaving 1 base of the junction unmatched. CDR3 DNA: TGTGCCAGCAGTGACTCAAGCGGGAGGGACACCGGGGAGCTGTTTTTT. This sequence encodes CASSDSSGRDTGELFF.

In its sample, this clone was seen once. The gene calls are TRBV28 and TRBJ1-5; D is uncertain. Trimming left V 2 bases short and J 6 bases short, with 11 bases between. Germline loops: CDR1 MDHEN, CDR2 SYDVKM. There are 14 residues in the CDR3. The CDR3 DNA sequence: TGTGCCAGCAGTTTAGGAGGGCAAGGTCAGCCCCAGCATTTT. This sequence encodes CASSLGGQGQPQHF. The variable domain in full, completed from reference TRBV28 and TRBJ1-5, reads DVKVTQSSRYLVKRTGEKVFLECVQDMDHENMFWYRQDPGLGLRLIYFSYDVKMKEKGDIPEGYSVSREKKERFSLILESASTNQTSMYLCASSLGGQGQPQHFGDGTRLSIL.

This clone was seen just once. The chain is built from TRBV28 and TRBJ1-2, with D uncertain. The CDR3 runs to 15 residues. The V end lost 1 base, the J end lost 1 base, and 10 bases lay between the germline ends. CDR1 is MDHEN, CDR2 SYDVKM, per germline. CDR3 region: CASSLLPEGNYGYTF. DNA for the CDR3: TGTGCCAGCAGTTTATTGCCGGAGGGTAACTATGGCTACACCTTC.

The rearrangement uses TRBV13 and TRBJ1-4, with D possibly matching TRBD1 (6 bases). The V and J ends lost 2 bases and 5 bases respectively, with 9 bases between them. The CDR3 spans 14 residues. CDR1 PRHDT and CDR2 FYEKMQ come from the germline V gene (reference sequence). The CDR3, as DNA: TGTGCCAGCAGCTTACGGGGGGCAAATGAAAAACTGTTTTTT. Amino acid sequence: CASSLRGANEKLFF. The complete variable domain, with remaining parts taken from reference TRBV13 and TRBJ1-4, reads AAGVIQSPRHLIKEKRETATLKCYPIPRHDTVYWYQQGPGQDPQFLISFYEKMQSDKGSIPDRFSAQQFSDYHSELNMSSLELGDSALYFCASSLRGANEKLFFGSGTQLSVL.

The chain uses TRBV25-1 and TRBJ2-3; possible D gene TRBD2, 5 bases. The CDR3 loop spans 14 amino acids. Germline assignment: CDR1 MGHDK and CDR2 SYGVNS. V lost 7 bases and J 3 bases, leaving 14 bases between the germline ends. In DNA form, the CDR3 reads TGTGCCAGCACTCTTACTCCGGGGACAGATACGCAGTATTTT. Encoded protein: CASTLTPGTDTQYF.

This chain joins TRBV27 and TRBJ1-1; D unclear. The germline V gene encodes CDR1 MNHEY and CDR2 SMNVEV (reference sequence). V gave up 2 bases and J gave up 0 bases, with 4 bases separating them. This CDR3 has 13 residues. CDR3: CASSLRMNTEAFF. The CDR3, as DNA: TGTGCCAGCAGTTTAAGGATGAACACTGAAGCTTTCTTT.

The chain is built from TRBV7-9 and TRBJ2-3, with 9 bases matching TRBD2. This CDR3 spans 16 amino acids. Trimming at V came to 10 bases and at J to 0 bases, leaving 11 bases not matched to a gene. The germline V gene encodes CDR1 SEHNR and CDR2 FQNEAQ (reference sequence). The CDR3 spells CATRPETSGSTDTQYF. The CDR3 DNA reads as TGTGCCACAAGGCCCGAAACTAGCGGGAGCACAGATACGCAGTATTTT.